Given below is one TCR beta chain in context. Generated by immunoSEQ multiplex PCR, the TCRdb table keeps only in-frame clones and is missing some. The sample lists about 1.1 million clones, around three quarters occurring once. The sample originates from a study of shared clonotypes between healthy human individuals. This receptor was identified in a man between 18 and 29 years old in good health. Some clones in this sample may be carry-over from other donors' samples. The sample taken for sequencing was memory CD4+ T cells from PBMCs. Subset noted: CD45RA-negative fraction.

CDR3 loop: CASSLVSWGEQYF. CDR3 bases: TGTGCCAGCAGCTTAGTATCTTGGGGAGAGCAGTACTTC. The chain has TRBV13 and TRBJ2-7; D uncertain. Trimming stripped 1 base from V and 7 bases from J, with 11 bases between. The germline CDR1 and CDR2 sequences are PRHDT and FYEKMQ (reference sequence). The CDR3 contains 13 residues.